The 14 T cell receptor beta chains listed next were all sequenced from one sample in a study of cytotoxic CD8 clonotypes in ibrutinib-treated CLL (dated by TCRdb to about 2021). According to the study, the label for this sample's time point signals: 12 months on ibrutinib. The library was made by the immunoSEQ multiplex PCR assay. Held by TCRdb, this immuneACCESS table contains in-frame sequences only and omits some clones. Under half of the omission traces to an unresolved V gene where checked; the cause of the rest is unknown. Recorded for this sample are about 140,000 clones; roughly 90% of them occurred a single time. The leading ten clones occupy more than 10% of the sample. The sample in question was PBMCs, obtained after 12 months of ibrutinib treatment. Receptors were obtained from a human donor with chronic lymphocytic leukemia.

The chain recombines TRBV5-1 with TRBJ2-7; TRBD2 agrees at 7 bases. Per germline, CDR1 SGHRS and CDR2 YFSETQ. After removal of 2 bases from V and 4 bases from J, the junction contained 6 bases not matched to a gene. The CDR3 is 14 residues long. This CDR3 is CASSLKAGSYEQYF. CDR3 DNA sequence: TGCGCCAGCAGCTTAAAAGCGGGAAGTTACGAGCAGTACTTC.

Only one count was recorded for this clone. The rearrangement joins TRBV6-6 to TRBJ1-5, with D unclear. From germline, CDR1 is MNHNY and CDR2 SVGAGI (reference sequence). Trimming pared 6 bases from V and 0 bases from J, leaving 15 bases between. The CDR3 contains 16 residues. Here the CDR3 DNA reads TGTGCCAGCAGCTCCCCCGGCGGATATAGCAATCAGCCCCAGCATTTT. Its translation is CASSSPGGYSNQPQHF.

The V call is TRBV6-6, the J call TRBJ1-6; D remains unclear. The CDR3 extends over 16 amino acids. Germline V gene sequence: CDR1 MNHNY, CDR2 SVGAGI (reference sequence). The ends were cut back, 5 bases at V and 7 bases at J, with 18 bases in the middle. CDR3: CASSLPSQSKNSPLHF. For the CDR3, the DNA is TGTGCCAGCAGTCTTCCTAGTCAATCAAAAAATTCACCCCTCCACTTT.

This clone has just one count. The CDR3 loop reads CASSSGTPQETQYF. DNA of the CDR3: TGTGCCAGCAGTTCCGGGACACCTCAAGAGACCCAGTACTTC. V and J are TRBV27 and TRBJ2-5, with a tentative D call TRBD1 (6 bases). The V end lost 4 bases, the J end lost 2 bases, and 11 bases lay between the germline ends. Germline CDR1 MNHEY, CDR2 SMNVEV (reference sequence). The CDR3 runs 14 residues.

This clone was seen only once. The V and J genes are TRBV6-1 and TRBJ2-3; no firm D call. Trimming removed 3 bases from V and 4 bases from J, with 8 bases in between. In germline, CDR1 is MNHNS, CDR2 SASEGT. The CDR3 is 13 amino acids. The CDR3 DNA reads TGTGCCAGCAGTGACAGGTTTTCAGATACGCAGTATTTT. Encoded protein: CASSDRFSDTQYF.

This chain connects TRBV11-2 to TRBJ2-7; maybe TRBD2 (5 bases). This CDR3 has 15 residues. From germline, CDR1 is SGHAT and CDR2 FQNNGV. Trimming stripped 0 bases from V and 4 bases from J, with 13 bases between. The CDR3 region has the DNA TGTGCCAGCAGCTTAGAGGCCGGGATAAGGTACGAGCAGTACTTC. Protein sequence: CASSLEAGIRYEQYF.

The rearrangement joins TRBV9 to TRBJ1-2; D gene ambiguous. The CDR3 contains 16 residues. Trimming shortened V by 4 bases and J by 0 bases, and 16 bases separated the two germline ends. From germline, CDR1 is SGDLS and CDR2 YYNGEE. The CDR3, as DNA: TGTGCCAGCAGCTCCAAGGTTCGGTTTCCTAACTATGGCTACACCTTC. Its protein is CASSSKVRFPNYGYTF.

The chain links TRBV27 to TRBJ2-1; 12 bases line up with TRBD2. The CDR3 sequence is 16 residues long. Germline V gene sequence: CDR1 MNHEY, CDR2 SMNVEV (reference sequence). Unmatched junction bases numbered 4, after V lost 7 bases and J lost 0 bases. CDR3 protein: CASTGLAGPSYNEQFF. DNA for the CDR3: TGTGCCAGCACAGGACTAGCGGGACCCTCCTACAATGAGCAGTTCTTC.

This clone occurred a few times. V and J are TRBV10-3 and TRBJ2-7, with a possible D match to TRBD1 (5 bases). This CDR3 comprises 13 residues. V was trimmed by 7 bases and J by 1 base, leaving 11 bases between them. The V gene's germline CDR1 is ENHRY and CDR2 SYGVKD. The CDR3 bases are TGTGCCATCACGGCAGGGTTATCCTACGAGCAGTACTTC. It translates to CAITAGLSYEQYF.

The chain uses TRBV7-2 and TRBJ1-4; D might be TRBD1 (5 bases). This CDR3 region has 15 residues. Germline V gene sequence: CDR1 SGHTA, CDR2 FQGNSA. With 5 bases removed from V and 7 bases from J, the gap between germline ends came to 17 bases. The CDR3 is CASSRIGAGGEKLFF. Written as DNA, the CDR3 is TGTGCCAGCAGCCGAATCGGGGCCGGGGGTGAAAAACTGTTTTTT.

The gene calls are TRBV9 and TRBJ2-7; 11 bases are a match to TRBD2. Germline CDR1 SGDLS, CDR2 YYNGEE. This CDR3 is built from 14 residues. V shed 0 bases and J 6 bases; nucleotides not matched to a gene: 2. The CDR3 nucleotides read TGTGCCAGCAGCGTAGCACTAGCGGGAGCCGAGCAGTACTTC. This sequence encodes CASSVALAGAEQYF.

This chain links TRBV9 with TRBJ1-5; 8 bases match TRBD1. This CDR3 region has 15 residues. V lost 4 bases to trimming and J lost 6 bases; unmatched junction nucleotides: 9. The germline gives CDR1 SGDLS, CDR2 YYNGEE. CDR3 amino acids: CASSYGTGGGQPQHF. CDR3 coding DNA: TGTGCCAGCAGCTATGGGACAGGTGGTGGTCAGCCCCAGCATTTT.

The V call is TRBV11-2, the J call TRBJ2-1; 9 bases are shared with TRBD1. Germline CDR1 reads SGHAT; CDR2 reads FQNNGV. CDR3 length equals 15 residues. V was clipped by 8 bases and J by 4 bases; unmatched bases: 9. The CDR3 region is CASLVETGGYNEQFF. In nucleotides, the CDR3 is TGTGCCAGCCTGGTAGAGACAGGGGGGTACAATGAGCAGTTCTTC.

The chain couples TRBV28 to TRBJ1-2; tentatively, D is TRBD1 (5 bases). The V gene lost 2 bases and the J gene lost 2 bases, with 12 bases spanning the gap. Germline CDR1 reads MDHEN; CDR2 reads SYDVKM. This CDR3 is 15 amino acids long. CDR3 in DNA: TGTGCCAGCAGTTTAACGGCAGGGTACAACTATGGCTACACCTTC. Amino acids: CASSLTAGYNYGYTF.